This TCR beta chain was recovered during a study of blood T cells in healthy people across ages (dated by TCRdb to 2014 to 2015). Context from the whole study: In model experiments, roughly one uniquely barcoded TCR beta cDNA molecule per two T cells was captured by template switching. Using deep sequencing normalized with unique cDNA molecular identifiers, the study measured how TCR beta repertoire diversity changes with age. The donors were divided into four age groups: young (average around 17 years), middle-aged (roughly 42), aged (around 67) and long-lived (approximately 74). To avoid experimental bias, donors of different ages were spread randomly across the sequencing lanes. Using the same blood draw, the study looked at two additional independent replicas of 1 million unique cDNA reads for two donors, one aged 18 to 30 and the other aged 80 or older. What the research found in general, with its limitations: Estimates of total diversity from one million sequenced T cells were regarded as lower bounds and underestimates. Observed TCR beta diversity per million T cells fell roughly linearly with age, and a significant reduction was already apparent by age approximately 40. A strong correlation was found between observed TCR beta diversity and the percentage of naive T cells measured by flow cytometry. Because donor CMV infection status was unknown, age-related changes in expanded clonotypes were potentially confounded. Compared with the aged group, more naive CD4+ T cells, fewer expanded clones and increased TCR diversity were shown by the long-lived group, suggesting age selection. Bulk unsorted PBMC profiling prevented conclusive comparison of naive and antigen-experienced compartments.

V is pared back by 1 base and J by 8 bases, with 14 bases lying between the germline termini. The CDR3, cysteine through phenylalanine, is 15 amino acids long. CDR3 DNA is the only sequence kept; it has 45 bases, read in frame from the first base. The germline V gene yields LGHNA for CDR1 and YSLEER for CDR2. The library relied on 5' RACE. Sequencing took place on an Illumina HiSeq 2500. A second PCR of roughly 7 to 11 cycles was run with a J-beta primer mix and a sample-barcoded 5' primer. Each TCR beta cDNA molecule received a unique molecular identifier from a template-switch 5' adaptor carrying 12 random nucleotides. At least 2.5 million CDR3-containing paired-end reads were obtained from each sample. The Mint cDNA synthesis kit, primed by a TRBC-specific oligonucleotide, was used to synthesize first-strand cDNA from all RNA. Following uracil-DNA glycosylase treatment, all cDNA underwent a first 18-cycle PCR with the universal primers M1SS and BC2_uni_R. Per the original workflow: Normalization of each sample was performed by random selection of 1 million high-quality reads, each carrying a distinct molecular identifier. Reads with shared molecular identifiers were discarded instead of being binned into consensus sequences. CDR3 identification, clonotype clustering and error correction used MiTCR with a Q25 quality threshold and the strictest error-elimination algorithm. A nonparametric unseen species model using Euler transformation provided a lower-bound estimate of total TCR beta diversity. The public reads were reanalyzed by TCRdb: fastp trimming at Q25, MiXCR alignment, in-frame beta chains only. When rows share a CDR3 protein, they turn into one entry using the most common DNA and genes. These V and J calls derive from TCRdb rather than the authors' analysis. The sample table lists over 1,300,000 distinct CDR3 sequences, 55% to 75% of them with a count of one. Of the sample, 6.5% to 8.5% falls within the top ten clones.

Remarks on this clonotype: Its cognate antigen has yet to be identified. Base quality data are lacking; no much larger clone is found one base away.

Donors were about 36 systemically healthy Caucasian individuals from Russia aged 6 to 90 years. Each donor gave about 9.8 milliliters of peripheral blood, drawn into EDTA-treated Vacutainer tubes. Ficoll-Paque density-gradient centrifugation was used to isolate PBMCs, with at least 6.5 million per sample. Total RNA was extracted from PBMCs with Trizol reagent, with at least 5.5 micrograms obtained per sample. For every donor, an aliquot of PBMCs went through flow cytometry to measure the percentages of naive CD45RAhigh/CD27high T cells. The sequenced material came from blood. The chain employs TRBV4-3 and TRBJ1-4, and the D gene may be TRBD1, 6 bases matching. This clonotype was sampled from a man between 18 and 35 years old in good health. This receptor has the CDR3 CASSQAGGRGEKLFF. Here is the DNA: TGCGCCAGCAGCCAAGCGGGGGGGCGGGGGGAAAAACTGTTTTTT.